The entry below describes one TCR beta chain. Antigen: not known. The data belong to a study of cytomegalovirus exposure and HLA in healthy donors. TCRdb keeps only in-frame clones here, not all; method: immunoSEQ multiplex PCR. The sample gives about 310,000 clones, approximately 88% of which show up once; about 0.96% is in the top ten. Points from the study as a whole: Reports credit the classifier with highly specific, highly sensitive diagnosis of cytomegalovirus status. Most sequenced TCRs were rare (though some public TCRs occurred in many donors). Some TCR beta chains (more than 150 of them) were listed as cytomegalovirus-associated.

V was shortened by 0 bases and J by 8 bases, with 11 bases between the two germline ends. The CDR3 runs to 14 residues. Germline values: CDR1 SGDLS, CDR2 YYNGEE. This receptor was taken from a man aged 25 to 40 in good health and CMV-seronegative. The V gene is TRBV9, the J gene TRBJ2-2; tentative D call: TRBD1 (6 bases). The sequenced sample was PBMCs. The DNA for the CDR3 is TGTGCCAGCAGCGTAGCCGACAGGAGAGGGGAGCTGTTTTTT. Translation: CASSVADRRGELFF.